The rows below give T cell receptor beta chains drawn from one sample of a study of blood T cell repertoires in COVID-19. Repertoires were generated with immunoSEQ multiplex PCR, while TCRdb's copy carries only in-frame clones and drops some. The top ten clones hold 32% of a sample with over 60,000 clones, 75% to 85% of them seen once. The sample was peripheral blood. These receptors all stem from a human donor in a cohort sampled during active COVID-19. Both conserved end residues are part of each CDR3. The order of the fields is J gene, V gene, D gene, clone size, CDR3 protein, CDR3 DNA. The D gene is left open where the match is weak. Clone size is shown for a subset of rows, as once, few, many or a class of expanded clone.

TRBJ1-1 TRBV19 . few CASSPEATRNTEAFF TGTGCCAGTAGTCCAGAAGCGACGCGGAACACTGAAGCTTTCTTT
TRBJ2-1 TRBV18 TRBD1 . CASSLLGQGSFDEQFF TGTGCCAGCTCCCTTCTGGGACAGGGGTCATTCGATGAGCAGTTCTTC
TRBJ2-7 TRBV11-3 . . CASSSPSGGEQYF TGTGCCAGCAGCTCGCCCTCCGGGGGCGAGCAGTACTTC
TRBJ1-6 TRBV10-2 . . CASTGEGRNSPLHF TGCGCCAGCACCGGGGAGGGGAGGAATTCACCCCTCCACTTT
TRBJ2-2 TRBV7-3 TRBD2 . CASSPRTSSGTGELFF TGTGCCAGCAGCCCCCGGACTAGCTCGGGCACCGGGGAGCTGTTTTTT
TRBJ1-2 TRBV18 TRBD1 . CASSPPSTGERYGYTF TGTGCCAGCTCACCGCCTTCGACAGGGGAAAGGTATGGCTACACCTTC
TRBJ1-2 TRBV5-4 TRBD1 . CASSSGQGRHYGYTF TGTGCCAGCAGCTCAGGACAGGGTAGGCACTATGGCTACACCTTC
TRBJ2-1 TRBV24-1 TRBD2 . CATWGLVGGENEQFF TGTGCCACCTGGGGACTAGTAGGGGGGGAGAATGAGCAGTTCTTC
TRBJ1-4 TRBV5-1 TRBD1 . CASSLSGTGVEKLFF TGCGCCAGCAGCTTGTCGGGGACAGGGGTGGAAAAACTGTTTTTT
TRBJ2-2 TRBV29-1 . . CSVDRGNTGELFF TGCAGCGTTGACAGGGGGAACACCGGGGAGCTGTTTTTT
TRBJ2-2 TRBV9 . . CASSEPRRGGNTGELFF TGTGCCAGCAGCGAGCCCCGGAGGGGAGGTAACACCGGGGAGCTGTTTTTT
TRBJ1-2 TRBV7-9 . few CASSRQDSESYGYTF TGTGCCAGCAGCCGACAGGACAGTGAGAGCTATGGCTACACCTTC
TRBJ2-7 TRBV4-2 . . CASSQEEGPYEQYF TGTGCCAGCAGCCAGGAGGAGGGCCCCTACGAGCAGTACTTC
TRBJ1-6 TRBV15 . . CATSYMVGSPLHF TGTGCCACCAGCTATATGGTGGGCTCACCCCTCCACTTT
TRBJ2-1 TRBV9 TRBD2 . CASSVPLEREENNEQFF TGTGCCAGCAGCGTACCCTTGGAGCGGGAGGAAAACAATGAGCAGTTCTTC
TRBJ1-1 TRBV5-5 . once CASSLAVTFTEAFF TGTGCCAGCAGCTTGGCGGTTACCTTCACTGAAGCTTTCTTT
TRBJ2-1 TRBV6-6 TRBD1 . CASSYGTGYEQFF TGTGCCAGCAGTTACGGGACAGGGTATGAGCAGTTCTTC
TRBJ2-2 TRBV4-1 . once CASSQVVGANTGELFF TGCGCCAGCAGCCAAGTCGTGGGCGCGAACACCGGGGAGCTGTTTTTT
TRBJ2-3 TRBV6-1 . . CASSERGPGSTDTQYF TGTGCCAGCAGTGAAAGAGGGCCGGGGAGCACAGATACGCAGTATTTT
TRBJ2-3 TRBV19 TRBD1 . CASRLTGTGADTQYF TGTGCCAGTAGGCTGACAGGGACGGGCGCAGATACGCAGTATTTT
TRBJ2-7 TRBV11-2 TRBD2 once CASRHGGAWPPEQYF TGTGCCAGCAGGCACGGGGGGGCGTGGCCCCCTGAGCAGTACTTC
TRBJ2-1 TRBV5-1 . . CASSLYGSYNEQFF TGCGCCAGCAGCTTGTACGGCTCCTACAATGAGCAGTTCTTC
TRBJ2-1 TRBV24-1 . . CATSDLGGRGNEQFF TGTGCCACCAGTGATTTGGGGGGGAGGGGGAATGAGCAGTTCTTC
TRBJ1-1 TRBV6-5 . . CASTPGAHWSEAFF TGTGCCAGCACCCCTGGGGCCCATTGGTCTGAAGCTTTCTTT
TRBJ2-5 TRBV5-5 TRBD1 many CASIPLQGGGEAQYF TGTGCCAGCATCCCCTTACAGGGGGGAGGTGAGGCCCAGTACTTC
TRBJ2-1 TRBV20-1 TRBD2 few CSASSSGALVFF TGCAGTGCTAGTTCTAGCGGAGCCTTGGTGTTCTTC
TRBJ1-2 TRBV27 . few CASSFVGGNGYTF TGTGCCAGCAGTTTTGTTGGAGGAAATGGCTACACCTTC
TRBJ1-1 TRBV6-2/TRBV6-3 . once CASSSGHQNTEAFF TGTGCCAGCAGTTCTGGACACCAGAACACTGAAGCTTTCTTT
TRBJ2-3 TRBV24-1 . . CATSQGESTDTQYF TGTGCCACCAGCCAGGGTGAGAGCACAGATACGCAGTATTTT
TRBJ1-5 TRBV2 TRBD1 . CASSIGTGRMQPQHF TGTGCCAGCAGTATTGGGACAGGGAGAATGCAGCCCCAGCATTTT
TRBJ1-2 TRBV6-1 . . CASSESTYGYTF TGTGCCAGCAGTGAATCCACATATGGCTACACCTTC
TRBJ2-1 TRBV19 . . CASSTSGQSSNEQFF TGTGCCAGTAGTACCTCCGGACAGAGTTCCAATGAGCAGTTCTTC
TRBJ1-2 TRBV6-5 . . CASSSFDFDGYTF TGTGCCAGCAGTTCATTCGACTTTGATGGCTACACCTTC
TRBJ2-2 TRBV5-5 TRBD1 many CASSPGTGANTGELFF TGTGCCAGCAGCCCGGGGACAGGGGCGAACACCGGGGAGCTGTTTTTT
TRBJ2-7 TRBV18 TRBD1 few CASSLQGWGYEQYF TGTGCCAGCTCACTACAGGGGTGGGGCTACGAGCAGTACTTC
TRBJ2-7 TRBV28 . . CASQVRDEQYF TGTGCCAGCCAGGTTCGCGACGAGCAGTACTTC
TRBJ2-7 TRBV29-1 . once CSVERRGRGEQYF TGCAGCGTTGAAAGGAGGGGGCGAGGGGAGCAGTACTTC
TRBJ1-1 TRBV18 TRBD1 . CASSPSRGVSEAFF TGTGCCAGCTCACCTAGCAGGGGGGTGTCTGAAGCTTTCTTT
TRBJ2-3 TRBV5-1 TRBD2 . CASSPSGLAGAQADTQYF TGCGCCAGCAGCCCCTCCGGGCTAGCGGGAGCACAAGCAGATACGCAGTATTTT
TRBJ2-3 TRBV29-1 TRBD2 . CSVQLGLAGGQDTQYF TGCAGCGTTCAATTGGGACTAGCGGGGGGACAGGATACGCAGTATTTT
TRBJ2-7 TRBV10-2 TRBD2 . CASSDRGLAGGQISYEQYF TGCGCCAGCAGTGATAGGGGACTAGCGGGGGGGCAGATCTCCTACGAGCAGTACTTC